The 26 T cell receptor beta chains below come from one sample, sequenced in a study of Ad26.COV2.S vaccination and SARS-CoV-2 variants. Treatment described: approximately 18 received Ad26.COV2.S at low or high dose, single or two shots; several received placebo; per-sample allocation not given. The samples were gathered on day 63 after the first injection of vaccine or placebo. Produced via immunoSEQ multiplex PCR; TCRdb's table is partial and in-frame only. Here the sample spans about 400,000 clones, approximately 86% being singletons. The sequencing used peripheral blood, collected in a trial of Ad26.COV2.S vaccine versus placebo. The source of these receptors is a person between 18 and 65 years old who received the Ad26.COV2.S COVID-19 vaccine or a placebo.

The chain recombines TRBV28 with TRBJ1-4; TRBD1 agrees at 8 bases. The V and J ends lost 3 bases and 7 bases, in that order; junction bases with no gene match: 7. The CDR3 has 15 amino acids. Germline V lookup: CDR1 MDHEN, CDR2 SYDVKM. The CDR3 here is CASSFETGEGEKLFF. The CDR3 nucleotides are TGTGCCAGCAGTTTCGAGACAGGGGAGGGTGAAAAACTGTTTTTT.

Regarding this clone: The sample carries other DNA sequences with the same CDR3. V gene TRBV2 combines with J gene TRBJ2-7; TRBD2 matches at 9 bases. The CDR3 extends over 13 amino acids. Germline V gene lookup returns CDR1 SNHLY and CDR2 FYNNEI. The J segment lost 5 bases and the V segment lost 6 bases, leaving 5 bases of the junction unmatched. CDR3 region: CASRASGVHEQYF. CDR3 bases: TGTGCCAGCAGGGCTAGCGGGGTCCACGAGCAGTACTTC.

This sequence joins TRBV7-2 and TRBJ1-1, with a tentative D call TRBD1 (6 bases). Germline V gene lookup returns CDR1 SGHTA and CDR2 FQGNSA. The CDR3 consists of 13 residues. Trimming removed 5 bases at V and 10 bases at J, with 17 bases between. Here the CDR3 DNA reads TGTGCCAGCAGCACGGACAGTCCCCTGGCAGCTTTCTTT. Its translation is CASSTDSPLAAFF.

As for this clone: The sample contains more than one DNA sequence encoding this CDR3. The genes are TRBV30 and TRBJ1-2, with TRBD1 as a possible D gene (6 bases). Looked up from germline, CDR1 is GTSNPN and CDR2 is SVGIG (reference sequence). V gave up 4 bases and J gave up 8 bases, with 14 bases separating them. The CDR3 totals 12 residues. The CDR3 nucleotides read TGTGCCTGGACACCTTCGGGGGCCGGCTACACCTTC. This encodes CAWTPSGAGYTF.

The chain joins TRBV27 to TRBJ2-7, with D possibly being TRBD1 (5 bases). With 3 bases removed from V and 5 bases from J, the gap between germline ends came to 11 bases. The CDR3 contains 13 residues. The germline CDR1 and CDR2 sequences are MNHEY and SMNVEV (reference sequence). CDR3 DNA sequence: TGTGCCAGCAGTTTTTCCCAGGGCCACGAGCAGTACTTC. Its translation: CASSFSQGHEQYF.

This chain uses TRBV3-1 (or the pseudogene TRBV3-2) with TRBJ1-2, with D maybe TRBD1 (5 bases). The ends were cut back, 4 bases at V and 4 bases at J, with 10 bases in the middle. Germline V gene sequence: CDR1 LGHDT, CDR2 YNNKEL (reference sequence). This CDR3 has 13 amino acids. The CDR3 DNA reads as TGTGCCAGCAGCCGGGACGGCCGCTATGGCTACACCTTC. Its translation is CASSRDGRYGYTF.

This clone is a singleton in its sample. This chain links TRBV6-2 or TRBV6-3 with TRBJ2-1, with 9 bases lining up with TRBD1. J lost 4 bases, V lost 5 bases, and 9 bases had no gene match. CDR3 length: 16 amino acids. Germline CDR1 MNHEY, CDR2 SVGEGT. This CDR3 reads CASSPWRDREYNEQFF. In DNA, the CDR3 is TGTGCCAGCAGTCCATGGAGGGACAGGGAATACAATGAGCAGTTCTTC.

This clone was picked up a small number of times. The rearrangement links TRBV7-8 to TRBJ1-2; D not certain. This CDR3 comprises 15 residues. V was shortened by 4 bases and J by 4 bases, with 16 bases between the two germline ends. CDR1 SGHVS and CDR2 FQNEAQ come from the germline V gene. The CDR3 protein is CASSSVVGSSYGYTF. CDR3 DNA sequence: TGTGCCAGCAGCTCCGTAGTAGGGTCTAGCTATGGCTACACCTTC.

The rearrangement joins TRBV27 to TRBJ1-6; TRBD1 might be the D (5 bases). CDR3 length equals 15 residues. V lost 7 bases to trimming and J lost 7 bases, with 17 bases between them. Germline-derived CDR1 and CDR2 are MNHEY and SMNVEV (reference sequence). In DNA, the CDR3 is TGTGCCAGCAACCCTTCCGGGACTTCCAATTCACCCCTCCACTTT. Its protein product is CASNPSGTSNSPLHF.

The chain links TRBV5-8 to TRBJ1-5, with 7 positions matching TRBD1. Germline V gives CDR1 SGHTS, CDR2 YDEGEE. CDR3 length: 18 amino acids. After removal of 5 bases from V and 0 bases from J, the junction contained 14 bases not matched to a gene. The CDR3 loop reads CASRPTGVYFNSNQPQHF. For the CDR3, the DNA is TGTGCCAGCAGACCTACAGGGGTATACTTCAATAGCAATCAGCCCCAGCATTTT.

This clone has just one count. The V and J genes are TRBV6-4 and TRBJ2-5; D is ambiguous. V dropped 0 bases and J dropped 4 bases, with 15 bases sitting between them. Germline values: CDR1 MRHNA, CDR2 SNTAGT. There are 16 residues in the CDR3. Here the CDR3 reads CASSDSNPPGTETQYF. CDR3 bases: TGTGCCAGCAGTGACTCGAACCCACCTGGTACAGAGACCCAGTACTTC.

V gene TRBV2 combines with J gene TRBJ1-2, with no clear D. The V gene's germline CDR1 is SNHLY and CDR2 FYNNEI. V lost 7 bases and J lost 4, with 19 bases in between. The CDR3 loop spans 15 amino acids. The CDR3 sequence: CASKSFFTPTYGYTF. Written as DNA, the CDR3 is TGTGCCAGCAAAAGTTTTTTTACTCCAACCTATGGCTACACCTTC. Supplemented by reference TRBV2 and TRBJ1-2, the full variable domain reads EPEVTQTPSHQVTQMGQEVILRCVPISNHLYFYWYRQILGQKVEFLVSFYNNEISEKSEIFDDQFSVERPDGSNFTLKIRSTKLEDSAMYFCASKSFFTPTYGYTFGSGTRLTVV.

This sequence joins TRBV6-2 or TRBV6-3 and TRBJ2-7; D ambiguous. Germline lookup yields CDR1 MNHEY and CDR2 SVGEGT. This CDR3 comprises 15 residues. Trimming left V 2 bases short and J 2 bases short, with 13 bases between. The CDR3 reads CASSYDRHPTYEQYF. In nucleotides, the CDR3 is TGTGCCAGCAGTTACGATAGACACCCTACCTACGAGCAGTACTTC.

This chain links TRBV9 with TRBJ1-1, with D unresolved. The germline V gene encodes CDR1 SGDLS and CDR2 YYNGEE. This CDR3 is 13 amino acids long. Trimming removed 4 bases at V and 1 base at J, with 8 bases between. CDR3 in DNA: TGTGCCAGCAGCTCCTACCCGAACACTGAAGCTTTCTTT. This codes for CASSSYPNTEAFF.

The chain has TRBV19 and TRBJ2-7; tentatively, D is TRBD1 or TRBD2 (6 bases each). With 0 bases removed from V and 2 bases from J, the gap between germline ends came to 8 bases. The CDR3 is made up of 14 amino acids. Germline V gene sequence: CDR1 LNHDA, CDR2 SQIVND (reference sequence). The CDR3 nucleotides are TGTGCCAGTAGTATAGAAAGGGGGGCCTACGAGCAGTACTTC. It encodes CASSIERGAYEQYF.

The chain's CDR3 is CASSVGQGEQFF. The CDR3 coding sequence is TGTGCCAGCAGCGTAGGGCAGGGTGAGCAGTTCTTC. The V gene is TRBV2, the J gene TRBJ2-1; D is possibly TRBD1 (5 bases). This CDR3 region has 12 residues. V was shortened by 6 bases and J by 9 bases, with 12 bases between the two germline ends. CDR1 and CDR2 (germline): SNHLY, FYNNEI.

The chain is built from TRBV2 and TRBJ2-2; D may correspond to TRBD1 or TRBD2 (6 bases each). The V and J ends lost 0 bases and 4 bases respectively, with 18 bases between them. The CDR3 runs 18 residues. Looked up from germline, CDR1 is SNHLY and CDR2 is FYNNEI. In nucleotides, the CDR3 is TGTGCCAGCAGTGAAGCGTGGGGGGCAGGTTGGGTCACCGGGGAGCTGTTTTTT. This gives the protein CASSEAWGAGWVTGELFF. Using reference TRBV2 and TRBJ2-2 for the parts outside the CDR3, the full variable domain is EPEVTQTPSHQVTQMGQEVILRCVPISNHLYFYWYRQILGQKVEFLVSFYNNEISEKSEIFDDQFSVERPDGSNFTLKIRSTKLEDSAMYFCASSEAWGAGWVTGELFFGEGSRLTVL.

This sequence joins TRBV10-2 and TRBJ1-1; 7 bases align to TRBD1. This CDR3 has 16 amino acids. Germline V gene lookup returns CDR1 WSHSY and CDR2 SAAADI. J lost 4 bases, V lost 0 bases, and 8 bases had no gene match. CDR3 sequence: CASSESRQGRFTEAFF. The CDR3 bases are TGCGCCAGCAGTGAGTCCAGACAGGGAAGATTCACTGAAGCTTTCTTT.

The CDR3: CASESGTTSSYEQYF. The CDR3 coding sequence is TGTGCCAGCGAATCCGGGACAACTAGCTCCTACGAGCAGTACTTC. This rearrangement joins TRBV6-5 to TRBJ2-7; D is possibly TRBD1 (6 bases). V lost 8 bases to trimming and J lost 0 bases, with 17 bases between them. This CDR3 contains 15 residues. Germline CDR1 MNHEY, CDR2 SVGAGI.

The chain combines TRBV10-2 with TRBJ2-7; possible D gene TRBD2, 6 bases. The CDR3 extends over 14 amino acids. Germline CDR1 WSHSY, CDR2 SAAADI. Trimming cost V 4 bases and J 3 bases, with 13 bases left between them. This CDR3 reads CASSGRGPLYEQYF. The DNA for the CDR3 is TGCGCCAGCAGTGGGAGGGGACCCCTCTACGAGCAGTACTTC.

V and J are TRBV10-3 and TRBJ2-3, with TRBD2 matching 14 bases. The V gene end was trimmed by 6 bases and the J gene end by 2 bases; junction bases not matched to a gene: 4. The CDR3 contains 16 residues. Germline loops: CDR1 ENHRY, CDR2 SYGVKD. The CDR3 here is CAIRGTSGGDTDTQYF. CDR3 DNA sequence: TGTGCCATCAGGGGGACTAGCGGGGGAGACACAGATACGCAGTATTTT.

CDR3 sequence: CASSYGTGSYEQYF. In DNA, the CDR3 is TGTGCCAGCAGCTACGGGACAGGGAGTTACGAGCAGTACTTC. The chain carries TRBV5-4 and TRBJ2-7; 9 positions agree with TRBD1. V lost 3 bases, J lost 4 bases, and 5 bases stayed unmatched. The CDR3 totals 14 residues. Germline values: CDR1 SGHNT, CDR2 YYREEE (reference sequence).

The CDR3 DNA is TGTGCCAGCAGTGAAACCCGGACAGGGGGCAGTGGCTACACCTTC. Translating gives CASSETRTGGSGYTF. The chain has TRBV6-1 and TRBJ1-2, with TRBD1 identical over 11 bases. Germline CDR1 and CDR2: MNHNS and SASEGT. The ends lost 2 bases at V and 7 bases at J; junction bases unmatched: 6. The CDR3 sequence is 15 residues long.

This sequence joins TRBV7-2 and TRBJ1-6, with 7 nucleotides matching TRBD1. Looked up from germline, CDR1 is SGHTA and CDR2 is FQGNSA. There are 15 residues in the CDR3. The ends lost 5 bases at V and 7 bases at J; junction bases unmatched: 8. CDR3 DNA sequence: TGTGCCAGCAGCCCAGAACAGGGGTGGAATTCACCCCTCCACTTT. It is translated as CASSPEQGWNSPLHF.

The rearrangement links TRBV7-9 to TRBJ1-5; D not certain. Per the germline V gene, CDR1 is SEHNR and CDR2 is FQNEAQ (reference sequence). The CDR3 runs 12 residues. The V end was cut by 3 bases, the J end by 6 bases, with 6 bases between. For the CDR3, the DNA is TGTGCCAGCAGCTTTAGTGGTCAGCCCCAGCATTTT. Protein sequence: CASSFSGQPQHF.

The chain carries TRBV5-1 and TRBJ2-1, with 7 bases aligning to TRBD1. The germline V gene encodes CDR1 SGHRS and CDR2 YFSETQ. The V gene end was trimmed by 0 bases and the J gene end by 5 bases; junction bases not matched to a gene: 2. This CDR3 spans 14 amino acids. The CDR3 DNA reads TGCGCCAGCAGCTTGGCGGGACAGAACAATGAGCAGTTCTTC. Its translation is CASSLAGQNNEQFF. The full variable domain, completed using reference TRBV5-1 and TRBJ2-1, is KAGVTQTPRYLIKTRGQQVTLSCSPISGHRSVSWYQQTPGQGLQFLFEYFSETQRNKGNFPGRFSGRQFSNSRSEMNVSTLELGDSALYLCASSLAGQNNEQFFGPGTRLTVL.